This T cell receptor (beta chain) was documented in a study of tissue T cells after allogeneic stem cell transplantation (dated by TCRdb to between 2021 and 2024). With regard to the full study: Every GVHD patient got a graft from a donor, with four grafts unmodified and three CD34-selected to deplete T cells. Blood after death was drawn from a cardiac chamber or the inferior vena cava, and, when possible, marrow was aspirated from the iliac crest or spine. For viably preserved blood and marrow, CD3+ T cells were flow-sorted when cell numbers allowed; smaller samples underwent direct DNA extraction. The study profiled TCR beta repertoires in many tissues obtained from research autopsies of patients with and without GVHD, and also in mouse models of GVHD. On the human side, the study was prospective and observational, with no blinding or randomization. On the study overall, not on this receptor specifically: The patient cohort was small and clinically heterogeneous, and sampling depth was acknowledged as a limitation. Within patients, how anatomically similar tissues were was a major factor shaping TCR repertoire composition, regardless of disease or transplant status. Only a few T cell clones appeared in more than one patient, yet motif-based clustering showed tissue-specific repertoire signatures that were shared between patients. Blood and spleen T cells captured only a limited portion of the TCR repertoire detected in tissues, in both patients and mice. Which tissue TCRs were alloreactive or antigen-specific was not determined in the study, and some of the clones might have been host cells that persisted.

The sample's time point label, decoded: human tissue collected at research (rapid) autopsy. Over a roughly three-year period, a research-autopsy study prospectively enrolled under ten adult allo-HCT recipients who had steroid-refractory GVHD. All GVHD patients had gastrointestinal GVHD and received several lines of GVHD-directed therapy; roughly 5 also had skin involvement. A remark on this clone: Its antigen remains unidentified. No qualities accompany the bases; no much larger clone lies one base away.

The library was generated by the immunoSEQ multiplex PCR assay. Adaptive Biotechnologies performed the TCRbeta CDR3 sequencing at survey depth and reported CDR3 sequences, V/J genes, productive frequency and template counts. TCR beta CDR3 regions were amplified from genomic DNA instead of RNA. The paper's processing steps were these. Jensen-Shannon divergence was used to quantify pairwise repertoire overlap between tissues, with a value of 1 indicating complete divergence and a value of 0 indicating identical repertoires. Tissues were clustered by single-linkage agglomerative hierarchical clustering of pairwise JSD values, and the clustering results were displayed as dendrograms. All patient samples were analyzed with GLIPH2 using simulation_depth 1000, kmer_min_depth 3 and cdr3_length_cutoff 8, and only groups containing more than two unique CDR3s were kept. A standardized tissue-overlap score extrapolated Jaccard GLIPH-group overlap across patients to a standard repertoire size of 1000 clones. Linear mixed-effect models, with tissue as a fixed effect and individual as a random effect, were used to test how diversity related to clinical or experimental variables. In its TCRdb copy, this immuneACCESS table keeps in-frame sequences only and misses some clones. Where compared with another copy, unresolved V genes explain less than half of these, and the others have no known cause. V, J and clone size are taken as reported in that table, and D and trimming were inferred from the DNA itself. The table for this sample lists over a thousand clones; around four fifths of them were counted only once. The ten largest clones add up to around 8.3% of the sample.

V is cut back by 5 bases and J by 6 bases, with 7 bases in the junction unmatched. Including cysteine and phenylalanine, the CDR3 has 13 amino acids. The sequence is cut down to CDR3 DNA, 39 bases in frame from base 1. This receptor was taken from a male patient older than 55 with steroid-refractory graft-versus-host disease after an allogeneic stem cell transplant. After transplantation, some T cells may belong to the graft donor instead of the recipient. The source was blood, collected at autopsy. The sequence links TRBV12-3 or TRBV12-4 to TRBJ2-7, with 7 middle bases fitting TRBD1. For the CDR3, the sequence is CASSMRQGAEQYF. The DNA reads TGTGCCAGCAGTATGAGACAGGGCGCCGAGCAGTACTTC.